The rows below give T cell receptor beta chains drawn from one sample of a study of tumor-infiltrating lymphocytes in localized non-small cell lung cancer. This table comes from immunoSEQ multiplex PCR, and its TCRdb copy is limited to in-frame clones, with some not included. The sample contains under 15,000 clones, about 70% of which appear only once. Sequenced: lung tumor tissue. Source of these receptors: a human donor with non-small cell lung cancer. Both conserved end residues are part of each CDR3. Fields, in order: clone size, J gene, D gene, V gene, CDR3 DNA, CDR3 protein. The D gene is left open where the match is weak. Not all rows give a size; the values are once, few, many and, for expanded clones, a class.

clone size: -
J gene: TRBJ1-1
D gene: -
V gene: TRBV7-9
CDR3 DNA: TGTGCCAGCAGCTCCCATGGAGGGAACACTGAAGCTTTCTTT
CDR3 protein: CASSSHGGNTEAFF

clone size: once
J gene: TRBJ2-1
D gene: TRBD2
V gene: TRBV14
CDR3 DNA: TGTGCCAGCAGCCATAGGACTAGCGAGAACAATGAGCAGTTCTTC
CDR3 protein: CASSHRTSENNEQFF

clone size: -
J gene: TRBJ2-1
D gene: -
V gene: TRBV6-5
CDR3 DNA: TGTGCCAGCAGTAAACAGGTGTCCTACAATGAGCAGTTCTTC
CDR3 protein: CASSKQVSYNEQFF

clone size: -
J gene: TRBJ2-5
D gene: -
V gene: TRBV7-9
CDR3 DNA: TGTGCCAGCAGGACGAAGGGGGCCGGTCTGGCGGGAGACTTGACCCAGTACTTC
CDR3 protein: CASRTKGAGLAGDLTQYF

clone size: -
J gene: TRBJ2-2
D gene: TRBD2
V gene: TRBV30
CDR3 DNA: TGTGCCTGGAGGGACCCGGGACTAGTGGCCGGGGAGCTGTTTTTT
CDR3 protein: CAWRDPGLVAGELFF

clone size: few
J gene: TRBJ2-5
D gene: TRBD1
V gene: TRBV19
CDR3 DNA: TGTGCCAGCGGACAGGTTTGGGAAGAGACCCAGTACTTC
CDR3 protein: CASGQVWEETQYF

clone size: -
J gene: TRBJ2-2
D gene: TRBD1
V gene: TRBV2
CDR3 DNA: TGTGCCACCGCACCGGGACAGGGCGATGTCGGGGAGCTGTTTTTT
CDR3 protein: CATAPGQGDVGELFF

clone size: -
J gene: TRBJ2-7
D gene: -
V gene: TRBV7-9
CDR3 DNA: TGTGCCAGCAGCTTGGGTTTCGAGCGGTTCGAACCCTACGAGCAGTACTTC
CDR3 protein: CASSLGFERFEPYEQYF

clone size: -
J gene: TRBJ2-7
D gene: -
V gene: TRBV21-1
CDR3 DNA: TGTGCCAGCAGCAACAGAAACTCCTACGAGCAGTACTTC
CDR3 protein: CASSNRNSYEQYF

clone size: -
J gene: TRBJ2-1
D gene: TRBD2
V gene: TRBV11-3
CDR3 DNA: TGTGCCAGCAGCAAAGCGGGATCTGGGGGTGAGCAGTTCTTC
CDR3 protein: CASSKAGSGGEQFF

clone size: -
J gene: TRBJ1-5
D gene: TRBD1
V gene: TRBV27
CDR3 DNA: TGTGCCAGCAGGGAGACAGGGGGAAACCAGCCCCAGCATTTT
CDR3 protein: CASRETGGNQPQHF

clone size: medium-sized
J gene: TRBJ2-7
D gene: -
V gene: TRBV5-4
CDR3 DNA: TGTGCCAGCAGCTTGGGTTTCGAGCGGTTCGAACCCTACGAGCAGTACTTC
CDR3 protein: CASSLGFERFEPYEQYF